What follows describes a single T cell receptor beta chain. Generated by immunoSEQ multiplex PCR, the TCRdb table keeps only in-frame clones and is missing some. The data show 100,000 to 120,000 clones, roughly nine tenths seen once. This specimen comes from a study of T cell responses to AZD1222 COVID-19 vaccine. Per germline, CDR1 MNHEY and CDR2 SVGAGI. The CDR3 totals 15 residues. V was shortened by 11 bases and J by 8 bases, with 27 bases between the two germline ends. The chain links TRBV6-5 to TRBJ1-2, with unresolved D. The input for sequencing was peripheral blood, taken 28 days after the second AZD1222 dose. The receptor's source is an adult who received the AZD1222 COVID-19 vaccine. The CDR3, as DNA: TGTGCCGGACGCCACGGGTACACCTTAGAGGACGGCTACACCTTC. Its protein product is CAGRHGYTLEDGYTF.